These 23 T cell receptor beta chains share one sample of origin, sequenced in a study of cytomegalovirus exposure and HLA in healthy donors. 13 Jbeta primers and 60 Vbeta primers were used for the PCR. Method: immunoSEQ multiplex PCR; TCRdb's copy keeps in-frame clones and lacks some. The sample contains some 65,000 clones, 62% of which appear only once. Specimen: PBMCs. Receptors were obtained from a man between 25 and 39 years old in good health and CMV-seronegative.

This clone was observed a few times. This chain uses TRBV14 with TRBJ2-1, with 10 bases matching TRBD2. Trimming at V came to 2 bases and at J to 9 bases, leaving 4 bases not matched to a gene. This CDR3 comprises 14 residues. Per germline, CDR1 SGHDN and CDR2 FVKESK. Here the CDR3 DNA reads TGTGCCAGCAGCCAAAGCGGGGGGGCTTCTGAGCAGTTCTTC. It encodes CASSQSGGASEQFF.

This sequence joins TRBV15 and TRBJ1-6; D remains ambiguous. Trimming stripped 4 bases from V and 7 bases from J, with 5 bases between. The CDR3 contains 12 residues. CDR1 and CDR2 (germline): LNHNV, YYDKDF (reference sequence). CDR3 DNA sequence: TGTGCCACCAGCAAAACAAATTCACCCCTCCACTTT. Translating gives CATSKTNSPLHF.

The chain uses TRBV9 and TRBJ1-1; 9 bases line up with TRBD1. Germline V lookup: CDR1 SGDLS, CDR2 YYNGEE. The V gene end was trimmed by 4 bases and the J gene end by 6 bases; junction bases not matched to a gene: 10. There are 15 residues in the CDR3. CDR3 sequence reads: CASSKNPGQGAEAFF. For the CDR3, the DNA is TGTGCCAGCAGCAAAAACCCGGGACAGGGCGCTGAAGCTTTCTTT.

J is TRBJ2-7 and V is TRBV18, with 9 positions matching TRBD1. From germline, CDR1 is KGHSH and CDR2 LQKENI. There are 14 residues in the CDR3. V was pared by 3 bases and J by 6 bases, with 6 bases of the junction left unmatched. CDR3: CASSPSRDRAEQYF. In DNA form, the CDR3 reads TGTGCCAGCTCACCTTCCCGGGACAGGGCCGAGCAGTACTTC.

The J gene is TRBJ1-1, the V gene TRBV29-1; TRBD1 might be the D (5 bases). V was clipped by 6 bases and J by 6 bases, with 20 bases between them. The germline CDR1 and CDR2 sequences are SQVTM and ANQGSEA. This CDR3 region has 14 residues. CDR3: CSVRILGPLPEAFF. In DNA form, the CDR3 reads TGCAGCGTCCGCATATTGGGGCCTCTGCCTGAAGCTTTCTTT.

The V call is TRBV6-5, the J call TRBJ2-5; D perhaps matches TRBD2 (6 bases). The V end lost 0 bases, the J end lost 3 bases, and 14 bases lay between the germline ends. CDR3 length: 16 amino acids. Germline-derived CDR1 and CDR2 are MNHEY and SVGAGI. The CDR3 loop is CASSYSPGTGKETQYF. The CDR3 DNA reads as TGTGCCAGCAGTTACTCTCCCGGGACTGGGAAAGAGACCCAGTACTTC.

The chain joins TRBV6-5 to TRBJ2-7; D possibly corresponds to TRBD1 (6 bases). The germline gives CDR1 MNHEY, CDR2 SVGAGI. V was clipped by 5 bases and J by 5 bases, with 19 bases between them. CDR3 length: 15 amino acids. Here the CDR3 DNA reads TGTGCCAGCAGTAAATCTTCGACAGGTGGCGACGAGCAGTACTTC. This sequence encodes CASSKSSTGGDEQYF.

The chain links TRBV29-1 to TRBJ2-1; D remains unclear. V was cut by 2 bases and J by 7 bases, with 6 bases left in between. CDR3 length: 11 amino acids. Germline V lookup: CDR1 SQVTM, CDR2 ANQGSEA. As DNA, the CDR3 is TGCAGCGTTGAAATTTATAATGAGCAGTTCTTC. Residues: CSVEIYNEQFF.

The sample holds a few counts of this clone. This sequence joins TRBV5-1 and TRBJ2-7, with D possibly being TRBD1 (6 bases). The germline V gene has CDR1 SGHRS and CDR2 YFSETQ. V lost 4 bases and J 0 bases, leaving 17 bases between the germline ends. The CDR3 loop spans 16 amino acids. In DNA, the CDR3 is TGCGCCAGCAGCCCCGGCCTGGGGGCCAGCTCCTACGAGCAGTACTTC. Residues: CASSPGLGASSYEQYF. The variable domain in full, completed from reference TRBV5-1 and TRBJ2-7, reads KAGVTQTPRYLIKTRGQQVTLSCSPISGHRSVSWYQQTPGQGLQFLFEYFSETQRNKGNFPGRFSGRQFSNSRSEMNVSTLELGDSALYLCASSPGLGASSYEQYFGPGTRLTVT.

The V and J genes are TRBV30 and TRBJ2-7; D not certain. The germline gives CDR1 GTSNPN, CDR2 SVGIG (reference sequence). Deletions cut 1 base from V and 2 bases from J, with 6 bases between. The CDR3 has 12 residues. CDR3 loop: CAWSASAYEQYF. The DNA of the CDR3 is TGTGCCTGGAGTGCGTCGGCCTACGAGCAGTACTTC.

This clone appeared a single time. The CDR3 sequence: CASSVASNYNEQFF. The DNA of the CDR3 is TGTGCCAGCAGCGTAGCTAGCAACTACAATGAGCAGTTCTTC. The chain links TRBV9 to TRBJ2-1; possibly TRBD2 for D (5 bases). Trimming left V 0 bases short and J 3 bases short, with 7 bases between. The germline V gene has CDR1 SGDLS and CDR2 YYNGEE. CDR3 length equals 14 residues.

The table lists this clone with a few counts. CDR3 sequence: CASSQVLAGGSSYNEQFF. The CDR3 DNA reads as TGCGCCAGCAGCCAAGTTCTAGCGGGGGGGAGCTCCTACAATGAGCAGTTCTTC. This chain joins TRBV4-1 and TRBJ2-1; TRBD2 matches at 12 bases. Trimming took 1 base from V and 0 from J; bases not matched to a gene: 4. Germline-derived CDR1 and CDR2 are MGHRA and YSYEKL. This CDR3 is 18 amino acids long.

The chain has TRBV7-2 and TRBJ2-7, with a possible D match to TRBD1 (5 bases). CDR3 size: 16 residues. Trimming took off 4 bases at V and 6 bases at J, with 22 bases between the two ends. Germline V CDR1 and CDR2: SGHTA, FQGNSA. CDR3 in DNA: TGTGCCAGCAGCTCAGGGCCCGGGCTCTCAGGGCTCGAGCAGTACTTC. It codes for CASSSGPGLSGLEQYF.

This rearrangement joins TRBV25-1 to TRBJ1-1, with D hard to call. Germline CDR1 and CDR2: MGHDK and SYGVNS. V gave up 1 base and J gave up 7 bases, with 7 bases separating them. The CDR3 is made up of 12 amino acids. Written as DNA, the CDR3 is TGTGCCAGCAGTGAATGGTCAGATGAAGCTTTCTTT. Protein: CASSEWSDEAFF.

The chain links TRBV29-1 to TRBJ2-7, with 8 bases that match TRBD1. Germline loops: CDR1 SQVTM, CDR2 ANQGSEA. With 5 bases clipped from V and 4 bases from J, the junction kept 10 bases outside the gene matches. The CDR3 is 14 residues long. CDR3 amino acids: CSVRGGTGGYEQYF. The CDR3 bases are TGCAGCGTTCGAGGAGGGACAGGAGGTTACGAGCAGTACTTC.

The CDR3 sequence: CASSAQLQETQYF. The CDR3 nucleotides read TGTGCCAGTAGTGCCCAGTTACAAGAGACCCAGTACTTC. This chain uses TRBV19 with TRBJ2-5; D unclear. Germline V gene lookup returns CDR1 LNHDA and CDR2 SQIVND (reference sequence). The CDR3 sequence is 13 residues long. Deletions cut 5 bases from V and 2 bases from J, with 9 bases between.

The chain is built from TRBV7-9 and TRBJ2-1; 12 bases map to TRBD2. With V trimmed by 2 bases and J by 8 bases, 4 bases remained unmatched. The CDR3 runs to 15 residues. Germline lookup yields CDR1 SEHNR and CDR2 FQNEAQ (reference sequence). Here the CDR3 DNA reads TGTGCCAGCAGCTTATCTAGCGGGGGGGCACATGAGCAGTTCTTC. Translation gives CASSLSSGGAHEQFF.

The sample holds one count of this clone. In the same sample, other DNA sequences code for this CDR3. The chain has TRBV30 and TRBJ1-1; the match to TRBD1 covers 7 bases. Germline V lookup: CDR1 GTSNPN, CDR2 SVGIG (reference sequence). This CDR3 has 13 residues. Trimming at V came to 3 bases and at J to 4 bases, leaving 5 bases not matched to a gene. The CDR3 sequence: CAWSVTGSTEAFF. The DNA for the CDR3 is TGTGCCTGGAGCGTGACAGGGTCCACTGAAGCTTTCTTT. The full variable domain, its missing parts supplied by reference TRBV30 and TRBJ1-1, is SQTIHQWPATLVQPVGSPLSLECTVEGTSNPNLYWYRQAAGRGLQLLFYSVGIGQISSEVPQNLSASRPQDRQFILSSKKLLLSDSGFYLCAWSVTGSTEAFFGQGTRLTVV.

The V call is TRBV7-3, the J call TRBJ2-2, with 9 bases aligning to TRBD2. Unmatched junction bases numbered 6, after V lost 5 bases and J lost 2 bases. Looked up from germline, CDR1 is SGHTA and CDR2 is FQGTGA. The CDR3 extends over 16 amino acids. The CDR3 DNA reads as TGTGCCAGCAGCCCCCTAGCGGGGACCAACACCGGGGAGCTGTTTTTT. Translation gives CASSPLAGTNTGELFF. The full variable domain, its missing parts supplied by reference TRBV7-3 and TRBJ2-2, is GAGVSQTPSNKVTEKGKYVELRCDPISGHTALYWYRQSLGQGPEFLIYFQGTGAADDSGLPNDRFFAVRPEGSVSTLKIQRTERGDSAVYLCASSPLAGTNTGELFFGEGSRLTVL.

The J gene is TRBJ2-7, the V gene TRBV28; 9 positions match TRBD1. V was clipped by 5 bases and J by 2 bases; unmatched bases: 7. Germline V gene data show CDR1 as MDHEN and CDR2 as SYDVKM. The CDR3 is made up of 15 amino acids. Here the CDR3 reads CASSIRTGVPYEQYF. CDR3 coding DNA: TGTGCCAGCAGTATCCGGACAGGGGTTCCCTACGAGCAGTACTTC.

In this sample, this clone turned up once. The rearrangement uses TRBV5-6 and TRBJ2-7; tentatively, D is TRBD1 (5 bases). The CDR3 covers 14 residues. Between the trimmed V and J ends, which lost 7 bases and 3 bases, there was a span of 17 bases. Germline V lookup: CDR1 SGHDT, CDR2 YYEEEE. The CDR3 protein is CASSPSAGLYEQYF. The CDR3 DNA follows: TGTGCCAGCTCCCCCTCGGCAGGGCTCTACGAGCAGTACTTC.

This clone was picked up a small number of times. The chain joins TRBV6-5 to TRBJ2-5; D is perhaps TRBD1 (5 bases). The length of the CDR3 is 11 residues. CDR1 and CDR2 from the germline V gene are MNHEY and SVGAGI. The V end lost 4 bases, the J end lost 8 bases, and 8 bases lay between the germline ends. The CDR3 reads CASSFGATQYF. CDR3 DNA: TGTGCCAGCAGTTTTGGGGCTACCCAGTACTTC.

This sequence joins TRBV7-2 and TRBJ2-7; D not certain. V was pared by 5 bases and J by 3 bases, with 14 bases between. This CDR3 has 14 amino acids. Germline V gene sequence: CDR1 SGHTA, CDR2 FQGNSA. The CDR3 reads CASSPQPFFYEQYF. For the CDR3, the DNA is TGTGCCAGCAGCCCACAACCCTTTTTCTACGAGCAGTACTTC.